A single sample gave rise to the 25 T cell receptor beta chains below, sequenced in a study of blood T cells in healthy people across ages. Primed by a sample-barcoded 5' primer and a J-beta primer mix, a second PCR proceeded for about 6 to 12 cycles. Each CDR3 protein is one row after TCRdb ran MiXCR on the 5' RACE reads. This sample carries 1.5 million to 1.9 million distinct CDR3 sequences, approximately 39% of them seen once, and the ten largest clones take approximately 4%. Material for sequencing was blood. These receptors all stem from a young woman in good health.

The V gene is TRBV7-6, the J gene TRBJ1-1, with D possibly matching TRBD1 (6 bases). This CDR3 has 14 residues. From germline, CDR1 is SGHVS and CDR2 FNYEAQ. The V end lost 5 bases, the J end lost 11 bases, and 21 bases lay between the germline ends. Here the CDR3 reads CASSASRGACDAFF. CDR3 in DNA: TGTGCCAGCAGCGCGTCTCGGGGGGCGTGTGACGCTTTCTTT.

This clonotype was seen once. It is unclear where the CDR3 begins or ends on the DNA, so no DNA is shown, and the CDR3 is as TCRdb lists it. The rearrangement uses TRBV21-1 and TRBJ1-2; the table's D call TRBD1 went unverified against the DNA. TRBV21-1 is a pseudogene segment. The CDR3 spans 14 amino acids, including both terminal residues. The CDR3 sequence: CASSVGQGTYGYTF.

In DNA form, the CDR3 reads TGTGCCAGCAGTTACAGGGGATCAGGCCCTGGCTACACCTTC. Its translation is CASSYRGSGPGYTF. The J gene is TRBJ1-2, the V gene TRBV6-2 or TRBV6-3; TRBD1 might be the D (5 bases). The CDR3 runs to 14 residues. V was shortened by 2 bases and J by 7 bases, with 14 bases between the two germline ends. Germline V gene data show CDR1 as MNHEY and CDR2 as SVGEGT.

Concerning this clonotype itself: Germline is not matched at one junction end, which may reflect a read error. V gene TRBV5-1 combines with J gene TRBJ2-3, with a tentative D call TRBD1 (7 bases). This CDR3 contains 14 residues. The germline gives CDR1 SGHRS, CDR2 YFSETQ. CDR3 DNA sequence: TGCGCCGGCAGCTTGGAAGCAGGGGGGGATACGCAGTATTTT. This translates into CAGSLEAGGDTQYF.

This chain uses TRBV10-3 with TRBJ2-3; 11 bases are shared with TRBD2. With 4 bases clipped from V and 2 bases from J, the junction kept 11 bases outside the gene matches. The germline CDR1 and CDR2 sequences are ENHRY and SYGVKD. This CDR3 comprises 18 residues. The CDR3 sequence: CAISASLLAGAVTDTQYF. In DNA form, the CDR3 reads TGTGCCATCAGTGCCTCTCTACTAGCGGGGGCAGTCACAGATACGCAGTATTTT.

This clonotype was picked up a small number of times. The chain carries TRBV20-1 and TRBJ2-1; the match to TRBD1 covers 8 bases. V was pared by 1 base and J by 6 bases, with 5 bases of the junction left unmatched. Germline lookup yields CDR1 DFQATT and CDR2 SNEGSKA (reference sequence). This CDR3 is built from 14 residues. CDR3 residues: CSARGWTGTNEQFF. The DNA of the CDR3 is TGCAGTGCTAGAGGATGGACAGGGACCAATGAGCAGTTCTTC.

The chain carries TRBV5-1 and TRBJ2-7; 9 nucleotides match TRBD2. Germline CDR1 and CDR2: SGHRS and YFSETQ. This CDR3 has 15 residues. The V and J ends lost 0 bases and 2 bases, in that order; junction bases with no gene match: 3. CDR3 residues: CASSLGTSETYEQYF. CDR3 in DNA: TGCGCCAGCAGCTTGGGGACTAGCGAGACCTACGAGCAGTACTTC.

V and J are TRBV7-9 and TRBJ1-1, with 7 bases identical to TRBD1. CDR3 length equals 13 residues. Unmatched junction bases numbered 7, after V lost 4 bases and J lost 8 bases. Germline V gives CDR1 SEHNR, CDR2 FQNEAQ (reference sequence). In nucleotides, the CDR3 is TGTGCCAGCAGCTCCCTAGGACAGGCCGAAGCTTTCTTT. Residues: CASSSLGQAEAFF.

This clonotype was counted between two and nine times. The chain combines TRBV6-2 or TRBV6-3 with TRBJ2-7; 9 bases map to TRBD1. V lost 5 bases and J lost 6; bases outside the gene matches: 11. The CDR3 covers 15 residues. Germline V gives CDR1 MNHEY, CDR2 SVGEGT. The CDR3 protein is CASSQPGQGYGEQYF. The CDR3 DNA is TGTGCCAGCAGTCAACCGGGACAGGGATATGGCGAGCAGTACTTC.

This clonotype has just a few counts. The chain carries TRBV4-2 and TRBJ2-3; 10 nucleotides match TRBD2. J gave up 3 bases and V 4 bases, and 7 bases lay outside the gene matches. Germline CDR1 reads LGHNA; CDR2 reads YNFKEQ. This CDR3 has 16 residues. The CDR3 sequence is CASSRTSGGGTDTQYF. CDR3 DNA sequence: TGTGCCAGCAGCCGGACTAGCGGAGGGGGTACAGATACGCAGTATTTT.

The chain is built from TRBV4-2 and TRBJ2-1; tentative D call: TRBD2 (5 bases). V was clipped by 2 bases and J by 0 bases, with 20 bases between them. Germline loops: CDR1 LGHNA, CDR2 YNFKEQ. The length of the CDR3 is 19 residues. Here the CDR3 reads CASSQKVEETASSYNEQFF. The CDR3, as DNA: TGTGCCAGCAGCCAAAAAGTGGAGGAGACGGCTAGCTCCTACAATGAGCAGTTCTTC.

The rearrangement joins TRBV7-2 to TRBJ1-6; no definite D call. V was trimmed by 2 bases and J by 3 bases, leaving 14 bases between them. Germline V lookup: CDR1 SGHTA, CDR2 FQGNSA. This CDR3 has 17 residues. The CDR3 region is CASSLYQPDLYNSPLHF. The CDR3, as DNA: TGTGCCAGCAGCTTATACCAGCCAGACCTCTATAATTCACCCCTCCACTTT.

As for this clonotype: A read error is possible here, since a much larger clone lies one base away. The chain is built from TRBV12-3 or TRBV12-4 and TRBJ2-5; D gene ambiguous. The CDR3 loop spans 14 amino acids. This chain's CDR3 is CAGSFVGPLETQYF. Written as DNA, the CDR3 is TGTGCCGGCAGTTTTGTCGGGCCCCTAGAGACCCAGTACTTC.

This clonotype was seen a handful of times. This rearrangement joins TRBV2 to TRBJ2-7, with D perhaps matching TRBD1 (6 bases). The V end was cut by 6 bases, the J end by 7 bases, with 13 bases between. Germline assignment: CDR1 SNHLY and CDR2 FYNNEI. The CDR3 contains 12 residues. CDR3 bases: TGTGCCAGCAGGACAGGTCCCCCGGAGCAGTACTTC. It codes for CASRTGPPEQYF.

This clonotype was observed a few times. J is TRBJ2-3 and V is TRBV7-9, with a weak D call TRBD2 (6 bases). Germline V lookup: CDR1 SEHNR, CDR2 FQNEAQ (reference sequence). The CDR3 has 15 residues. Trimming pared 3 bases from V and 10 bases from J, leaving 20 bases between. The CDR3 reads CASSFSGTVRGAQYF. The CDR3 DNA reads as TGTGCCAGCAGCTTCTCCGGGACTGTCAGAGGGGCGCAGTATTTT.

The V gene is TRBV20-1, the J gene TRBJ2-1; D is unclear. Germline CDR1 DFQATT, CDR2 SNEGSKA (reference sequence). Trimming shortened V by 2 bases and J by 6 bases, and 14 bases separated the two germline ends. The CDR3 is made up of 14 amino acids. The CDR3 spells CSARSSLFSNEQFF. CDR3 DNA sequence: TGCAGTGCTAGAAGTAGTTTATTCTCCAATGAGCAGTTCTTC.

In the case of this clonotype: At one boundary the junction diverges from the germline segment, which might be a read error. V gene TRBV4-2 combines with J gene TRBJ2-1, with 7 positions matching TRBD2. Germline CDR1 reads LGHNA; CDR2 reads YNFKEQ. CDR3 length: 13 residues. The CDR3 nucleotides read TGTGTCAGCAGCCCGGGACTATCCAATGAGCAGTTCTTC. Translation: CVSSPGLSNEQFF.

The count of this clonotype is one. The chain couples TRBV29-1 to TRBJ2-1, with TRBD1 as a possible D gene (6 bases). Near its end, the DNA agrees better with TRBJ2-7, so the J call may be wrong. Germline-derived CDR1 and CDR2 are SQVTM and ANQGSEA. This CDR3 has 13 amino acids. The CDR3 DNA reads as TGCAGCGCTCTGACCGGGACACCCTACGAGCAGTACTTC. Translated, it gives CSALTGTPYEQYF.

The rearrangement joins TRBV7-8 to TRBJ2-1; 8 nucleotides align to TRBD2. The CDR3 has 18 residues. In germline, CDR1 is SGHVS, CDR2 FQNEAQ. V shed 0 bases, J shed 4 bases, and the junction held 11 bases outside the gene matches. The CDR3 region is CASSLALIPAGVYNEQFF. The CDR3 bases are TGTGCCAGCAGCTTAGCTTTAATCCCAGCGGGAGTGTACAATGAGCAGTTCTTC.

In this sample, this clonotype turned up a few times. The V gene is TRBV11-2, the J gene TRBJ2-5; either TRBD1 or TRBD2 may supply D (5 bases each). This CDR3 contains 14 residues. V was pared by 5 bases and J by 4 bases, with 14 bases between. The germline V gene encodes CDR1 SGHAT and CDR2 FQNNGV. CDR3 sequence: CASSTGAGAETQYF. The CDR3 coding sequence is TGTGCCAGCAGCACCGGGGCTGGGGCAGAGACCCAGTACTTC.

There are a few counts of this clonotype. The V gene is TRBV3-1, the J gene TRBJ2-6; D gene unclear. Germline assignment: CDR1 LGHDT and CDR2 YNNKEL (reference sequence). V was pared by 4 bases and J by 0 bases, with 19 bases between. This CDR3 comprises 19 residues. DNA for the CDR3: TGTGCCAGCAGCCCTTACCGCTTTCCCCTATCCTCTGGGGCCAACGTCCTGACTTTC. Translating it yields CASSPYRFPLSSGANVLTF.

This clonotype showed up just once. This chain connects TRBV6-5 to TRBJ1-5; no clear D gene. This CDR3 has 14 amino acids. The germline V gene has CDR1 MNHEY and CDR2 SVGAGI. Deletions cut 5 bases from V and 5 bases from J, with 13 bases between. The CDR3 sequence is CASSPVAGHQPQHF. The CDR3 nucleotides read TGTGCCAGCAGTCCCGTGGCTGGCCATCAGCCCCAGCATTTT.

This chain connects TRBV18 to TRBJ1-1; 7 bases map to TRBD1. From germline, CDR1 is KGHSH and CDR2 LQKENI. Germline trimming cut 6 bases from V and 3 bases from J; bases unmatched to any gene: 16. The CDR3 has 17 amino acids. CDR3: CASSPSGGQKRYTEAFF. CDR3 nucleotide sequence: TGTGCCAGCTCCCCCTCAGGGGGTCAAAAGAGATACACTGAAGCTTTCTTT. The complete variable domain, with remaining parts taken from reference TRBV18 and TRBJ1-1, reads NAGVMQNPRHLVRRRGQEARLRCSPMKGHSHVYWYRQLPEEGLKFMVYLQKENIIDESGMPKERFSAEFPKEGPSILRIQQVVRGDSAAYFCASSPSGGQKRYTEAFFGQGTRLTVV.

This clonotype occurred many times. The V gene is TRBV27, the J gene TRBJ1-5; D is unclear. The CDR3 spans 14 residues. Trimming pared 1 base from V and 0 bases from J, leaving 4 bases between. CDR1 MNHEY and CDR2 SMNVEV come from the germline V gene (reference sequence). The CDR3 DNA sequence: TGTGCCAGCAGTTTATTTGGTAGCAATCAGCCCCAGCATTTT. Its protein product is CASSLFGSNQPQHF.

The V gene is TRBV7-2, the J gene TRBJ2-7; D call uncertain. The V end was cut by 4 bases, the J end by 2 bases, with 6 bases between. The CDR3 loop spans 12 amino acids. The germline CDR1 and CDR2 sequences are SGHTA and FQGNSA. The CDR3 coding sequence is TGTGCCAGCAGCTCCCCTACCTACGAGCAGTACTTC. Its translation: CASSSPTYEQYF.